Given below is one T cell receptor beta chain in context. Sequencing used immunoSEQ multiplex PCR; TCRdb keeps in-frame clones, though not all of them. The sample consists of millions of clones, approximately 94% of them appearing once. This sample is drawn from a study of shared clonotypes between healthy human individuals. The CDR3 contains 14 residues. The V and J ends lost 6 bases and 3 bases respectively, with 15 bases between them. Germline V gene data show CDR1 as LNHDA and CDR2 as SQIVND (reference sequence). Sequenced: naive CD4+ T cells sorted from blood. The subset was: CD45RA+ positively selected. V usage is TRBV19 and J usage is TRBJ2-7; D perhaps matches TRBD1 (6 bases). The sequence derives from a man between 18 and 29 years old in good health. Here the CDR3 reads CASRKGTGHYEQYF. CDR3 nucleotide sequence: TGTGCCAGTAGGAAGGGGACGGGACACTACGAGCAGTACTTC. Combining the CDR3 with reference TRBV19 and TRBJ2-7 gives the whole variable domain DGGITQSPKYLFRKEGQNVTLSCEQNLNHDAMYWYRQDPGQGLRLIYYSQIVNDFQKGDIAEGYSVSREKKESFPLTVTSAQKNPTAFYLCASRKGTGHYEQYFGPGTRLTVT.